The 21 T cell receptor beta chains below were found in one sample sequenced in a study of shared clonotypes between healthy human individuals. TCRdb's copy holds only in-frame clones and misses some; the assay was immunoSEQ multiplex PCR. In the table there are 2 million to 2.5 million clones, roughly 93% of which are singletons. The specimen sequenced was naive CD4+ T cells from PBMCs. Subset defined: CD45RA+ positively selected. Receptors were obtained from a man between 18 and 35 years old in good health. Some clones in this sample may be carry-over from other donors' samples.

The J gene is TRBJ1-1, the V gene TRBV18, with 7 bases fitting TRBD1. Per germline, CDR1 KGHSH and CDR2 LQKENI. After removal of 4 bases from V and 1 base from J, the junction contained 6 bases not matched to a gene. This CDR3 comprises 15 residues. The CDR3 sequence is CASSLRWDRNTEAFF. CDR3 sequence (DNA): TGTGCCAGCTCACTTCGGTGGGACAGGAACACTGAAGCTTTCTTT.

The CDR3 is CASSQDRPQTGDNTEAFF. The CDR3 DNA reads TGCGCCAGCAGCCAAGATAGACCCCAGACAGGGGACAACACTGAAGCTTTCTTT. The chain combines TRBV4-1 with TRBJ1-1; TRBD1 aligns across 8 bases. The CDR3 has 18 residues. V lost 0 bases to trimming and J lost 2 bases; unmatched junction nucleotides: 11. Germline assignment: CDR1 MGHRA and CDR2 YSYEKL.

The chain is built from TRBV27 and TRBJ2-1; D is uncertain. V was cut by 0 bases and J by 6 bases, with 15 bases left in between. Germline V gene data show CDR1 as MNHEY and CDR2 as SMNVEV (reference sequence). The CDR3 runs 16 residues. CDR3 in DNA: TGTGCCAGCAGTTTATCACAGACCTTGTTAGGCAATGAGCAGTTCTTC. Its protein is CASSLSQTLLGNEQFF.

This rearrangement joins TRBV7-2 to TRBJ2-5, with D unresolved. The length of the CDR3 is 13 residues. V was clipped by 2 bases and J by 7 bases, with 11 bases between them. Germline CDR1 is SGHTA and CDR2 is FQGNSA. CDR3 loop: CASSLSQFGTQYF. The CDR3 DNA reads TGTGCCAGCAGCTTATCACAGTTCGGGACCCAGTACTTC.

The chain couples TRBV10-3 to TRBJ2-3; D could derive from TRBD1 or TRBD2 (6 bases each). CDR1 and CDR2 from the germline V gene are ENHRY and SYGVKD. V lost 4 bases, J lost 2 bases, and 10 bases lay in between. The CDR3 runs 14 residues. In DNA form, the CDR3 reads TGTGCCATCAGTGGGGGGGCTAACACAGATACGCAGTATTTT. Translated, it gives CAISGGANTDTQYF.

The V call is TRBV28, the J call TRBJ2-7; no firm D call. Between the trimmed V and J ends, which lost 6 bases and 5 bases, there was a span of 20 bases. Germline CDR1 is MDHEN and CDR2 is SYDVKM. This CDR3 spans 15 amino acids. The CDR3 sequence is CASSLVRLDTDEQYF. In nucleotides, the CDR3 is TGTGCCAGCAGCCTCGTTCGGCTAGATACTGACGAGCAGTACTTC.

Note on this clone: The same CDR3 can be traced to other DNA sequences in this sample. This chain joins TRBV9 and TRBJ2-3; no definite D call. Germline V gives CDR1 SGDLS, CDR2 YYNGEE. The V gene lost 0 bases and the J gene lost 0 bases, with 8 bases spanning the gap. The CDR3 has 15 residues. The DNA for the CDR3 is TGTGCCAGCAGCGTAGTGGGCTCTAGCACAGATACGCAGTATTTT. Its protein product is CASSVVGSSTDTQYF.

This clone came up once. This sequence joins TRBV7-9 and TRBJ1-1; D uncertain. The CDR3 spans 13 residues. The ends were cut back, 7 bases at V and 4 bases at J, with 13 bases in the middle. Germline V gives CDR1 SEHNR, CDR2 FQNEAQ (reference sequence). The CDR3 nucleotides are TGTGCCAGCACCCGAATGGAGGTCACTGAAGCTTTCTTT. Its translation is CASTRMEVTEAFF.

Worth noting for this clone: Other DNA sequences of this sample code for an identical CDR3. The chain recombines TRBV5-4 with TRBJ2-5; 8 positions agree with TRBD1. With V trimmed by 5 bases and J by 1 base, 1 base remained unmatched. The CDR3 runs to 13 residues. Germline V gene sequence: CDR1 SGHNT, CDR2 YYREEE (reference sequence). Here the CDR3 reads CASSGQGQETQYF. CDR3 nucleotide sequence: TGTGCCAGCAGTGGACAGGGCCAAGAGACCCAGTACTTC.

J is TRBJ1-1 and V is TRBV6-5, with no clear D. The CDR3 is 12 residues long. Germline V gene lookup returns CDR1 MNHEY and CDR2 SVGAGI. Trimming shortened V by 6 bases and J by 7 bases, and 12 bases separated the two germline ends. Written as DNA, the CDR3 is TGTGCCAGCAGCGATGGCTACGGTGAAGCTTTCTTT. Amino acids: CASSDGYGEAFF.

The CDR3 reads CASSGGGLFRGNTIYF. In DNA, the CDR3 is TGTGCCAGCAGCGGAGGGGGATTGTTCCGTGGAAACACCATATATTTT. This sequence joins TRBV9 and TRBJ1-3, with D possibly matching TRBD1 (6 bases). Trimming removed 3 bases from V and 3 bases from J, with 16 bases in between. Germline V gene lookup returns CDR1 SGDLS and CDR2 YYNGEE. The CDR3 has 16 residues.

V usage is TRBV19 and J usage is TRBJ1-2; D uncertain. V shed 0 bases and J shed 4 bases, with 12 bases lying between them. There are 15 residues in the CDR3. Germline CDR1 reads LNHDA; CDR2 reads SQIVND (reference sequence). The chain's CDR3 is CASSIDRAELYGYTF. DNA for the CDR3: TGTGCCAGTAGTATAGATCGTGCTGAACTCTATGGCTACACCTTC.

The rearrangement links TRBV6-5 to TRBJ2-7; possibly TRBD1 or TRBD2 for D (5 bases each). The V gene's germline CDR1 is MNHEY and CDR2 SVGAGI. Trimming shortened V by 6 bases and J by 4 bases, and 16 bases separated the two germline ends. The CDR3 sequence is 14 residues long. CDR3 nucleotide sequence: TGTGCCAGCAGCGGGATTGGGGGTGTTTACGAGCAGTACTTC. Its protein is CASSGIGGVYEQYF.

This clone was counted a few times. This chain links TRBV2 with TRBJ1-2; TRBD1 matches at 9 bases. Germline lookup yields CDR1 SNHLY and CDR2 FYNNEI. The CDR3 is made up of 13 amino acids. The V gene end was trimmed by 6 bases and the J gene end by 8 bases; junction bases not matched to a gene: 7. CDR3 in amino acids: CASSPQGASGYTF. CDR3 bases: TGTGCCAGCAGCCCACAGGGGGCGTCCGGCTACACCTTC.

The J gene is TRBJ2-3, the V gene TRBV28; 11 positions match TRBD2. Germline V gene data show CDR1 as MDHEN and CDR2 as SYDVKM. V lost 2 bases and J lost 2; bases outside the gene matches: 12. This CDR3 spans 19 amino acids. CDR3 bases: TGTGCCAGCAGTTTAGGGCTAGTAGCGGGAGGGCGTTTCACAGATACGCAGTATTTT. It yields the protein CASSLGLVAGGRFTDTQYF.

The chain links TRBV30 to TRBJ1-2; a possible D gene is TRBD1 (6 bases). The germline V gene has CDR1 GTSNPN and CDR2 SVGIG (reference sequence). This CDR3 is built from 12 residues. Trimming took off 6 bases at V and 7 bases at J, with 15 bases between the two ends. The CDR3 DNA is TGTGCCTGCAGAAAGGGGGGTATTGGCTACACCTTC. Translating gives CACRKGGIGYTF. Together with reference TRBV30 and TRBJ1-2, the CDR3 gives the full variable domain: SQTIHQWPATLVQPVGSPLSLECTVEGTSNPNLYWYRQAAGRGLQLLFYSVGIGQISSEVPQNLSASRPQDRQFILSSKKLLLSDSGFYLCACRKGGIGYTFGSGTRLTVV.

The V and J genes are TRBV5-1 and TRBJ1-2, with D possibly being TRBD1 (5 bases). The CDR3 sequence is 14 residues long. Deletions cut 7 bases from V and 0 bases from J, with 13 bases between. In germline, CDR1 is SGHRS, CDR2 YFSETQ. The CDR3 DNA reads as TGCGCCAGCGGGACGGAGGGATCTAACTATGGCTACACCTTC. This codes for CASGTEGSNYGYTF.

The V call is TRBV9, the J call TRBJ2-2; 10 nucleotides agree with TRBD2. In germline, CDR1 is SGDLS, CDR2 YYNGEE. J gave up 6 bases and V 4 bases, and 9 bases lay outside the gene matches. The CDR3 runs 16 residues. CDR3 sequence reads: CASSPSGRATAGELFF. The DNA of the CDR3 is TGTGCCAGCAGCCCCAGCGGGAGGGCCACCGCCGGGGAGCTGTTTTTT.

This chain links TRBV7-2 with TRBJ1-3; D is undetermined. CDR1 is SGHTA and CDR2 is FQGNSA in the germline V gene. V lost 1 base to trimming and J lost 0 bases, with 10 bases between them. The CDR3 extends over 16 amino acids. In nucleotides, the CDR3 is TGTGCCAGCAGCTTAGTGGCAGCCGGCTCTGGAAACACCATATATTTT. The encoded protein is CASSLVAAGSGNTIYF.

The V call is TRBV14, the J call TRBJ2-5; tentative D call: TRBD1 (5 bases). The CDR3 totals 15 residues. Germline CDR1 and CDR2: SGHDN and FVKESK. Trimming cost V 1 base and J 3 bases, with 12 bases left between them. CDR3 in DNA: TGTGCCAGCAGCCAAGGGTTTGGACAAGAAGAGACCCAGTACTTC. Translating gives CASSQGFGQEETQYF.

V usage is TRBV7-8 and J usage is TRBJ2-1; 7 nucleotides match TRBD2. The CDR3 is made up of 16 amino acids. CDR1 SGHVS and CDR2 FQNEAQ come from the germline V gene. The ends lost 0 bases at V and 4 bases at J; junction bases unmatched: 6. The CDR3 sequence is CASSLAPSGIYNEQFF. CDR3 nucleotides: TGTGCCAGCAGCTTAGCGCCCAGCGGGATTTACAATGAGCAGTTCTTC.